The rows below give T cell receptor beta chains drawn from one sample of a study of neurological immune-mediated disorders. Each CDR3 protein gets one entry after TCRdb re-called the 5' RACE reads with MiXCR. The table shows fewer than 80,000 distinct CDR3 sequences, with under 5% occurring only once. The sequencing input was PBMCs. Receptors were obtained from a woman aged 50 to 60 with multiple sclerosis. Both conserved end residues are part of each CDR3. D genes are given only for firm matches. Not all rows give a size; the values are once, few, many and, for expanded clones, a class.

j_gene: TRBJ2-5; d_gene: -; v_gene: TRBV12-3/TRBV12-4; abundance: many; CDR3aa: CASSLYNSPRGETQYF; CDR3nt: TGTGCCAGCAGTTTATATAACAGCCCCAGGGGAGAGACCCAGTACTTC
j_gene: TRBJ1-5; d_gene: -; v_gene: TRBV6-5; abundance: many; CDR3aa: CASSFRGSNQPQNF; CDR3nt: TGTGCCAGCAGTTTCAGGGGTAGCAATCAGCCCCAGAATTTT
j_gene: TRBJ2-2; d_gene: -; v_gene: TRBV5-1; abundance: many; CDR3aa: CASSVVAGELFF; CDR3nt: TGCGCCAGCAGCGTGGTGGCCGGGGAGCTGTTTTTT
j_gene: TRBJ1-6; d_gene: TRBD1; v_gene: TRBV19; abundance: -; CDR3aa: CASTPTDRGYFSPLHF; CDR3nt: TGTGCCAGTACCCCCACGGACAGGGGGTATTTCTCACCCCTCCACTTT
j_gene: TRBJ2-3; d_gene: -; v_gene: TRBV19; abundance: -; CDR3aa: CASSIDRPDTQYF; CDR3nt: TGTGCCAGTAGTATTGACAGACCAGATACGCAGTATTTT
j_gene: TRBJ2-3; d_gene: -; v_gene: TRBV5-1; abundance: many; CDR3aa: CASSHGTPSTDTQYF; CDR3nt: TGCGCCAGCAGCCATGGGACTCCAAGCACAGATACGCAGTATTTT
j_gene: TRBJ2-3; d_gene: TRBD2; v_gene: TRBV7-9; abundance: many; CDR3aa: CASSQVQAGAGSDTQYF; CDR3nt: TGTGCCAGCAGCCAAGTTCAAGCGGGGGCCGGATCAGATACGCAGTATTTT
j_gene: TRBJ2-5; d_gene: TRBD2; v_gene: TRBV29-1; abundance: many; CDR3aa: CSAPLLAGRQETQYF; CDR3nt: TGCAGCGCCCCCTTACTAGCGGGGAGACAAGAGACCCAGTACTTC
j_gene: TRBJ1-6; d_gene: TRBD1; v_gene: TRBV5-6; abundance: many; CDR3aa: CASSGTENSPLNF; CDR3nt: TGTGCCAGCAGCGGGACAGAGAATTCACCCCTCAACTTT
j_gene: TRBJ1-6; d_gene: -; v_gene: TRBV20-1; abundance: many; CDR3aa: CSAIIGGVEVSPLNF; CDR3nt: TGCAGTGCTATTATTGGGGGGGTTGAGGTATCACCCCTCAACTTT
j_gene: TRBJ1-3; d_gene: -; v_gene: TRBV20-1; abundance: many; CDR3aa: CSARRAGPGNTIYF; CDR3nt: TGCAGTGCTAGGAGGGCTGGTCCTGGAAACACCATATATTTT
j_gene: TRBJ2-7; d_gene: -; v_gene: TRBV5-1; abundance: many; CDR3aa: CASSLGPSAEQYF; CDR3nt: TGCGCCAGCAGCTTGGGACCTTCTGCCGAGCAGTACTTC
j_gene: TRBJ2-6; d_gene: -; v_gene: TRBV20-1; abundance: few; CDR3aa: CSARDLDGANVLTF; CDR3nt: TGCAGTGCTAGAGACTTAGATGGGGCCAACGTCCTGACTTTC
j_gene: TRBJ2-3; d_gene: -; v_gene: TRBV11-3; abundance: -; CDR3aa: CASSPTIDGTQYF; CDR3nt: TGTGCCAGCAGCCCTACAATTGATGGTACGCAGTATTTT
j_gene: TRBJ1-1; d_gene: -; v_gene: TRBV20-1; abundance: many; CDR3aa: CSASWGRLIGTEAFF; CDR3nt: TGCAGTGCTAGTTGGGGACGATTAATAGGGACTGAAGCTTTCTTT
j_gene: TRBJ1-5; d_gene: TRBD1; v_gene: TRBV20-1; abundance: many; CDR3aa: CSASWGDRGLRNQPQHF; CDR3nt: TGCAGTGCTAGTTGGGGGGACAGGGGGCTCCGCAATCAGCCCCAGCATTTT
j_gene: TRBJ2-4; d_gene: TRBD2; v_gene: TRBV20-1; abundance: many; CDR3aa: CSARDSMSGGAYNIQYF; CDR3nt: TGCAGTGCTAGAGATAGCATGAGCGGGGGGGCATATAACATTCAGTACTTC
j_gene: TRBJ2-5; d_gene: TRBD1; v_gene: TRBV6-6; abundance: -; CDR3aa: CASRMGQNQETQYF; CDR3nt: TGTGCCAGCAGGATGGGACAGAACCAAGAGACCCAGTACTTC
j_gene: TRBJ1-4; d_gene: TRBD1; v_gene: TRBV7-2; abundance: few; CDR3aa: CASSPQGADEKLFF; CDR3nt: TGTGCCAGCAGCCCCCAGGGGGCGGACGAAAAACTGTTTTTT
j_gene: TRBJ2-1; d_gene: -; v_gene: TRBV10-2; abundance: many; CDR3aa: CASSPLRGAAEQFF; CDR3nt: TGCGCCAGCAGTCCCCTCCGCGGGGCGGCTGAGCAGTTCTTC
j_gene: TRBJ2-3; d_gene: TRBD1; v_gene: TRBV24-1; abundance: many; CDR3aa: CATSDQSGTGADTQYF; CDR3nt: TGTGCCACCAGTGACCAATCCGGGACAGGGGCAGATACGCAGTATTTT
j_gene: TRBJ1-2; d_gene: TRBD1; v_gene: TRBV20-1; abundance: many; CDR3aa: CSAGGGQGNYGYTF; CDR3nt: TGCAGTGCCGGCGGGGGACAGGGGAACTATGGCTACACCTTC
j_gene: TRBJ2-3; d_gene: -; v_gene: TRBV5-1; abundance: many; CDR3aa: CASSFVLVSDTQYF; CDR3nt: TGCGCCAGCAGCTTTGTCCTAGTATCTGATACGCAGTATTTT
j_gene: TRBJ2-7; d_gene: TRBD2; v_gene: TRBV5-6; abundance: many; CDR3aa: CASSSAAGGREQYF; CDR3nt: TGTGCCAGCAGCTCGGCCGCGGGGGGGCGTGAGCAGTACTTC
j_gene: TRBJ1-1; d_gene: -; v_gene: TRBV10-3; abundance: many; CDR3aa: CAISDPGGRRPEAFF; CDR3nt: TGTGCCATCAGTGACCCGGGGGGACGGCGGCCTGAAGCTTTCTTT
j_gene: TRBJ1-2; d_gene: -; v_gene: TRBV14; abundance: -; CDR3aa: CASSQDREINGYTF; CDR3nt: TGTGCCAGCAGCCAAGATCGTGAGATTAATGGCTACACCTTC
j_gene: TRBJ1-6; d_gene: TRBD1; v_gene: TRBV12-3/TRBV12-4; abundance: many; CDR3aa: CASSGTDNSPLHF; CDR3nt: TGTGCCAGCAGTGGGACAGATAATTCACCCCTCCACTTT
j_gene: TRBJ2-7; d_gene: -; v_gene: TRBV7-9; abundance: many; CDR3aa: CASSLAAGYEQYF; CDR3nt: TGTGCCAGCAGCTTAGCAGCGGGCTACGAGCAGTACTTC
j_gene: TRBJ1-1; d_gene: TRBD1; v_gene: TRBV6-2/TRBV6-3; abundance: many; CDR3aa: CASSYKAGQPNTEAFF; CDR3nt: TGTGCCAGCAGCTACAAGGCGGGACAGCCGAACACTGAAGCTTTCTTT
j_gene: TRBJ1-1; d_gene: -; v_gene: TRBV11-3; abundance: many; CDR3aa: CASSLTGYEAFF; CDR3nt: TGTGCCAGCAGCTTAACAGGTTATGAAGCTTTCTTT
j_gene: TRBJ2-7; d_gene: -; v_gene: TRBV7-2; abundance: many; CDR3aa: CASSRLGRFEQYF; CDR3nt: TGTGCCAGCAGCCGGTTGGGGAGATTCGAGCAGTACTTC
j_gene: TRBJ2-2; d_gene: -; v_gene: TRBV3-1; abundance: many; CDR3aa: CASSQVRGELFF; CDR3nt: TGTGCCAGCAGCCAAGTTAGAGGGGAGCTGTTTTTT
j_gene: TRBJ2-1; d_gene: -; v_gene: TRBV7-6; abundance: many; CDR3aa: CASSLTQSSYNEQFF; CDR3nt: TGTGCCAGCAGCTTAACGCAGAGCTCCTACAATGAGCAGTTCTTC
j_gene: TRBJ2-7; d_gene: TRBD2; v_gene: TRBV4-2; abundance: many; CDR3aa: CASSQDNGGAGEQYF; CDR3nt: TGTGCCAGCAGCCAAGACAACGGGGGGGCCGGCGAGCAGTACTTC
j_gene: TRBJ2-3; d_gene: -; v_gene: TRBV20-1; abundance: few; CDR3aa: CSARIASTSTDTQYF; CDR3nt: TGCAGTGCTAGAATAGCGAGTACTAGCACAGATACGCAGTATTTT
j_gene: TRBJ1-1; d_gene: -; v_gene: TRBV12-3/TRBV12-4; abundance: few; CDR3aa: CASSFAVNTEAFF; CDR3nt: TGTGCCAGCAGTTTTGCCGTGAACACTGAAGCTTTCTTT
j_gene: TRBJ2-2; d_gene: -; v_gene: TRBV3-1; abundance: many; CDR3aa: CASSLRTPLNTGELFF; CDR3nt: TGTGCCAGCAGCCTCCGCACTCCACTGAACACCGGGGAGCTGTTTTTT
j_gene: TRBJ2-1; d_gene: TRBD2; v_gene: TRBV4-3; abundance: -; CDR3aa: CASSQELAGGLNYNEQFF; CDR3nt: TGCGCCAGCAGCCAAGAACTAGCGGGGGGGCTTAACTACAATGAGCAGTTCTTC
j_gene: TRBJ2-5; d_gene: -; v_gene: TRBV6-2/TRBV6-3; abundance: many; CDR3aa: CASSDPGTQETQYF; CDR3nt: TGTGCCAGCAGTGACCCCGGGACACAAGAGACCCAGTACTTC
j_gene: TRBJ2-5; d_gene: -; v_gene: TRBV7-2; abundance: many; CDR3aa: CASSWRQGLETQYF; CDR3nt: TGTGCCAGCAGCTGGAGACAGGGACTGGAGACCCAGTACTTC
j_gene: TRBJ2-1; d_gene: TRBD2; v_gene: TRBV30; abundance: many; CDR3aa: CACTLAGVSSYNEQFF; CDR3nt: TGTGCCTGCACACTAGCGGGGGTGTCCTCCTACAATGAGCAGTTCTTC
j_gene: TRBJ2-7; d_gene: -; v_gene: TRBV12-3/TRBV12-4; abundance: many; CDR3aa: CASSPGPGGPSYEQYF; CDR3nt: TGTGCCAGCAGTCCCGGCCCGGGGGGCCCCTCCTACGAGCAGTACTTC
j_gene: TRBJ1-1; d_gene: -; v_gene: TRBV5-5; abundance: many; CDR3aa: CASSFALLGTEAFF; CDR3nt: TGTGCCAGCAGCTTCGCGTTACTCGGCACTGAAGCTTTCTTT
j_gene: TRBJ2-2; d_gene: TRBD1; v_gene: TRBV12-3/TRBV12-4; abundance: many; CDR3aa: CASSLDLRGDRAGELFF; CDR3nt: TGTGCCAGCAGTTTAGATCTAAGAGGGGACAGAGCCGGGGAGCTGTTTTTT
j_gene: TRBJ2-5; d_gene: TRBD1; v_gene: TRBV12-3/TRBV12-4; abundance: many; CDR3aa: CASSISFMTGQYQETQYF; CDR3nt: TGTGCCAGCAGTATATCCTTTATGACGGGACAGTACCAAGAGACCCAGTACTTC
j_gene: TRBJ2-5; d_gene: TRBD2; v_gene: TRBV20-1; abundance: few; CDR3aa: CSAATSGAQETQYF; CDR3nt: TGCAGTGCTGCGACTAGCGGAGCTCAAGAGACCCAGTACTTC
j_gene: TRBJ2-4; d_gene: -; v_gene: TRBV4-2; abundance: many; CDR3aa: CASSQEMGGYIQYF; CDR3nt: TGTGCCAGCAGCCAAGAGATGGGTGGGTACATTCAGTACTTC
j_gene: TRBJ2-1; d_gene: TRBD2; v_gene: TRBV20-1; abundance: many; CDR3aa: CSARRPGLAGVYEQFF; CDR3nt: TGCAGTGCTAGAAGACCTGGGCTAGCGGGGGTATATGAGCAGTTCTTC
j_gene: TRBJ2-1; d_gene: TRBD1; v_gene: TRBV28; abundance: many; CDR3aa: CASSPGTGDSYNEQFF; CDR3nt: TGTGCCAGCAGCCCCGGGACAGGGGACTCCTACAATGAGCAGTTCTTC
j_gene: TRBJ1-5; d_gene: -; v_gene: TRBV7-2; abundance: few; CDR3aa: CASSLDVTNQPQNF; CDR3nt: TGTGCCAGCAGCTTGGACGTTACTAATCAGCCCCAGAATTTT
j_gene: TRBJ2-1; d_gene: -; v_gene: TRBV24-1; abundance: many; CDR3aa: CATLGRYYNEQFF; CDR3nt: TGTGCCACCTTAGGGAGGTACTACAATGAGCAGTTCTTC
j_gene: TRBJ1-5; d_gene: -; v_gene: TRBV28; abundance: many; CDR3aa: CASSFGPGDQPQHF; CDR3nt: TGTGCCAGCAGTTTTGGTCCAGGGGATCAGCCCCAGCATTTT
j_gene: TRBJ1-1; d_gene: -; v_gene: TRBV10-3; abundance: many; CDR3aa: CAISESTDRDLAFF; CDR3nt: TGTGCCATCAGTGAGTCGACGGACCGGGACTTGGCTTTCTTT
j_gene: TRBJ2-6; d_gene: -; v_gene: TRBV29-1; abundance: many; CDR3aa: CSVGQTGANVLTF; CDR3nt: TGCAGCGTTGGGCAGACTGGGGCCAACGTCCTGACTTTC
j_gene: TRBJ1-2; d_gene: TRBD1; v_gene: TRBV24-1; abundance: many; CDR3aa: CATSDPGQGNYGYTF; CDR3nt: TGTGCCACCAGTGACCCCGGACAGGGGAACTATGGCTACACCTTC
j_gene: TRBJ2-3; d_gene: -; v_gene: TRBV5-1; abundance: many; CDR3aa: CASSLPQGTDTQYF; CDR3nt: TGCGCCAGCAGCTTGCCACAGGGCACAGATACGCAGTATTTT
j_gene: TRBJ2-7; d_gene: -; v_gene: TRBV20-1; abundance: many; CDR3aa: CSANRVDEQYF; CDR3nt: TGCAGTGCCAACAGGGTAGACGAGCAGTACTTC
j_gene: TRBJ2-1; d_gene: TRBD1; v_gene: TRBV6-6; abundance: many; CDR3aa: CASSRRDSHNEQFF; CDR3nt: TGTGCCAGCAGTCGAAGGGACAGCCACAATGAGCAGTTCTTC
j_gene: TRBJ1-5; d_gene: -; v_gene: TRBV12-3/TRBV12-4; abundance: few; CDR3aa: CASSHRPDQPQNF; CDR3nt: TGTGCCAGCAGCCACAGGCCTGATCAGCCCCAGAATTTT
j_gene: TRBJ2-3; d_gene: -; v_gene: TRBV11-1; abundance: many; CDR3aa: CASSIGRTSDTQYF; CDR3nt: TGTGCCAGCAGCATCGGCAGGACATCAGATACGCAGTATTTT